The T cell receptor (beta chain) under discussion was sequenced for a study of shared clonotypes between healthy human individuals. Study context: CD4 naive and memory got three plates each, CD8 naive two, CD8 memory one. General study findings and limits: The donor pool, a small one, limited the genetic and exposure-history diversity represented.

The donors, healthy adults who were HIV-negative, had experienced no recent acute infections or vaccinations. About this clone: Its antigen is not identified.

Under the authors' procedure: ImmunoSEQ only sent back junction sequences with no quality scores, so filtering was done differently. Only in-frame clones appear in the TCRdb table, and some are missing; sequencing was by immunoSEQ multiplex PCR. Clone size and V and J calls were adopted from that table, with D and trimming inferred from the DNA. The sample yields more than 400,000 clones, 90% to 96% seen once. The J segment lost 2 bases and the V segment lost 7 bases, leaving 11 bases of the junction unmatched. The CDR3 totals 16 residues. The germline V gene encodes CDR1 SNHLY and CDR2 FYNNEI. Input material: naive CD4+ T cells sorted from blood. This sample's subset: CD45RA+ positively selected. The receptor comes from a woman in her 30s in good health. The chain is built from TRBV2 and TRBJ2-1; 7 bases match TRBD1. For the CDR3, the DNA is TGTGCCAGCACCAGACTCCCGGGACAGACCTACAATGAGCAGTTCTTC. Its translation is CASTRLPGQTYNEQFF.